This T cell receptor (beta chain) emerged from a study of OX40 agonist ivuxolimab in advanced cancers. Libraries were prepared by immunoSEQ multiplex PCR; TCRdb keeps only in-frame clonotypes and omits some of them. The profile shows approximately 62,000 clones, approximately 86% of them singletons. Any history of autoimmune disease or systemic immunosuppression disqualified patients. Concerning this clone itself: Its antigen remains unknown.

Study results and limitations: In CD8+ T cells, expanded clones were on average more numerous than in CD4+. Clonal expansion by week 6 occurred in CD4+ and CD8+ blood T cells (at 0.1 to 3.0 mg/kg).

The CDR3 runs to 15 residues. V trimming: 2 bases; J trimming: 9 bases; junction bases outside the gene matches: 9. Germline V gives CDR1 SGHRS, CDR2 YFSETQ. This chain links TRBV5-1 with TRBJ2-1; 9 nucleotides match TRBD2. This TCR derives from an adult with an advanced solid tumor such as melanoma, head and neck, liver or kidney cancer. Source: CD4+ or CD8+ T cells sorted from blood, taken in a trial of the OX40 agonist ivuxolimab. The DNA of the CDR3 is TGCGCCAGCAGCTTCCTGGCGGGGGGGCCAGGTGAGCAGTTCTTC. This sequence encodes CASSFLAGGPGEQFF.